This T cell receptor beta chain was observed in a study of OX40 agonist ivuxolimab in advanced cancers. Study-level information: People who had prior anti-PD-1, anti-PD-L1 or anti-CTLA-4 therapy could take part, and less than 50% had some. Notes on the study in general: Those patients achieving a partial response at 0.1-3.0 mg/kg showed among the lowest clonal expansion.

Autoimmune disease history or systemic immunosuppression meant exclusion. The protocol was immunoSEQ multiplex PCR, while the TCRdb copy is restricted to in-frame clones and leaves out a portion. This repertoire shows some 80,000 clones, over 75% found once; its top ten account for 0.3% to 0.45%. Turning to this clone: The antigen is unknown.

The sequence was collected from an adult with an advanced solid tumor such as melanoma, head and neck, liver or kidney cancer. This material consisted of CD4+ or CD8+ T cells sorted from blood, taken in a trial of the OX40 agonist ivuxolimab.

The CDR3 DNA reads TGTGCCAGTAGTGGAGGTGAGGCAGGGAAGTATGGCTACACCTTC. Amino acid sequence: CASSGGEAGKYGYTF. The chain employs TRBV19 and TRBJ1-2; TRBD1 is a possible D gene (5 bases). CDR3 size: 15 residues. Between the trimmed V and J ends, which lost 5 bases and 5 bases, there was a span of 18 bases. Germline loops: CDR1 LNHDA, CDR2 SQIVND (reference sequence).